This T cell receptor beta chain was observed in a study of PD-L1 blockade in urothelial cancer. In the study overall: Males with bladder-origin urothelial cancer made up about nine tenths of the roughly 29 patients. Study results and caveats: For durable-benefit patients, tumor-associated blood clones expanded more at 3 weeks.

The time point here: pretreatment peripheral blood. In each PCR, synthetic TCR analog templates were spiked in. The repertoire was sequenced with immunoSEQ multiplex PCR; TCRdb's copy has only in-frame clones and lacks some. The sample has approximately 51,000 clones; 70% to 90% are singletons. The CDR3 spans 12 residues. V was trimmed by 3 bases and J by 6 bases, leaving 7 bases between them. Looked up from germline, CDR1 is KGHSH and CDR2 is LQKENI. Points on this clone: Its antigen is not identified.

The origin of this receptor is a man aged 60-69 years with urothelial cancer. The specimen was PBMCs, collected around atezolizumab (anti-PD-L1) treatment. V and J are TRBV18 and TRBJ2-3; no reliable D call. CDR3 sequence (DNA): TGTGCCAGCTCACCCGAGATGGATACGCAGTATTTT. Protein: CASSPEMDTQYF.